This is a list of T cell receptor beta chains from one sample in a study of HIV-infected patients and healthy controls. TCRdb fed the 5' RACE reads into MiXCR, producing one record per CDR3 protein. The sample lists about 70,000 distinct CDR3 sequences; approximately 16% were seen once. Material for sequencing was CD4+ T cells from blood. The receptors come from a human donor in good health. Both conserved end residues are trimmed from each CDR3.

j_call v_call cdr3_aa
TRBJ2-1 TRBV18 ASSPVTSGLKEQF
TRBJ2-7 TRBV7-7 ASSPGSGYEQY
TRBJ2-3 TRBV9 ASSVGLLGADTQY
TRBJ1-3 TRBV5-4 ASSLDGPSGNTIY
TRBJ2-1 TRBV19 ASSIDPRLADYNEQF
TRBJ2-7 TRBV30 AWSVEGAEQY
TRBJ1-4 TRBV28 ASSYRGIGKLF
TRBJ2-7 TRBV5-1 ASSLALGQLSYEQY
TRBJ2-4 TRBV2 ASRLQTGAIQY
TRBJ2-5 TRBV7-3 ASSSGNRVQETQY
TRBJ2-3 TRBV28 ASSWGLAGGDTQY
TRBJ2-3 TRBV7-9 ASSLASYRGDTDTQY
TRBJ1-6 TRBV20-1 SARKLFGGSDSPLH
TRBJ2-3 TRBV29-1 SVHPGLGTDTQY
TRBJ2-3 TRBV20-1 SARVDRRRTDTQY
TRBJ2-3 TRBV13 ASSYLSRAGEDTQY
TRBJ2-3 TRBV5-4 ASSLAGGRGDTQY
TRBJ1-2 TRBV25-1 ASRGRTEYGYT
TRBJ2-1 TRBV20-1 SAIPARNEQF
TRBJ1-1 TRBV29-1 SVETGQLNTEAF
TRBJ2-1 TRBV3-2 ASSQVRRLSYNEQF
TRBJ1-1 TRBV6-2/TRBV6-3 ASSRQGGGNTEAF
TRBJ1-5 TRBV28 ASLPERGREPQH
TRBJ2-7 TRBV20-1 SARDRAFGGRYEQY
TRBJ1-1 TRBV16 ASSQVSLNTEAF
TRBJ2-3 TRBV7-2 ASSFYSGGSTDTQY
TRBJ2-1 TRBV20-1 SASGTYYNEQF
TRBJ2-2 TRBV3-1 ASSLNRAGELF
TRBJ1-2 TRBV7-8 ASSFRDRLINYGYT
TRBJ2-3 TRBV7-9 ASSPRGYGTDTQY
TRBJ1-2 TRBV12-3/TRBV12-4 ASSLRDTPYGYT
TRBJ1-6 TRBV18 ASSPRGFVQAIDTNNSPLH
TRBJ2-5 TRBV30 ASLDGAGETQY
TRBJ2-4 TRBV20-1 SARALRDPAKNIQY
TRBJ2-1 TRBV6-5 ASSYDRSSYNEQF
TRBJ2-7 TRBV30 AWSVPGLEGAEQY
TRBJ1-3 TRBV11-1 ASSLRRTQPGNTIY
TRBJ2-2 TRBV9 ASSEVEVRTGELF